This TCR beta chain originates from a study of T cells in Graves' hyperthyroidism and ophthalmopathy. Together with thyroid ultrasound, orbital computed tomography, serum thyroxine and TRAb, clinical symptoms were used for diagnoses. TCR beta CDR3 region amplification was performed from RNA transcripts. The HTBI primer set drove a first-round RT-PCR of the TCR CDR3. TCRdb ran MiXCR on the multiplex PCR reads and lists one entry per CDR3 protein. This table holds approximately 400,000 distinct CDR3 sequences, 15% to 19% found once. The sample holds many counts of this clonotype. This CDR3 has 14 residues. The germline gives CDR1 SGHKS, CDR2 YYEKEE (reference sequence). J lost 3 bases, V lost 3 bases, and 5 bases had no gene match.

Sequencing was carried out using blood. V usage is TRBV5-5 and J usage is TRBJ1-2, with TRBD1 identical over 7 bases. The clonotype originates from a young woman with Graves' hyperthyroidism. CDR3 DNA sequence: TGTGCCAGCAGCTCACAGGGGTTTCACTATGGCTACACCTTC. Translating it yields CASSSQGFHYGYTF.